The clone carrying this TCR beta chain was observed a few times. Its antigen is as yet unknown. Construction of TCR beta libraries was performed using quantitative 5'-RACE with molecular barcodes. A single record per CDR3 protein comes from TCRdb applying MiXCR to the 5' RACE reads. The sample has 300,000 to 400,000 distinct CDR3 sequences; approximately 20% are singletons. This entry belongs to a study of CD8 T cells in ankylosing spondylitis. Broader study findings: Existing reports had already noted some motif variants in reactive arthritis synovial fluid and blood. Relatively scarce in peripheral blood, disease-linked clones were CD8+. One TCR beta motif, made up of seven to nine highly homologous variants, appeared characteristic of ankylosing spondylitis blood.

Germline-derived CDR1 and CDR2 are SQVTM and ANQGSEA. This CDR3 spans 13 amino acids. V gave up 0 bases and J gave up 8 bases, with 13 bases separating them. This TCR was recovered from a male donor with ankylosing spondylitis. Input material: blood, either unsorted or a sorted T cell fraction (not recorded which). This chain uses TRBV29-1 with TRBJ1-2, with a weak D call TRBD1 (5 bases). The chain's CDR3 is CSVEEAGVRGYTF. The CDR3 DNA follows: TGCAGCGTTGAAGAAGCGGGGGTTAGGGGCTACACCTTC.